This T cell receptor beta chain originates from a study of T-cell memory formation after mild COVID-19. Whole-study findings and limits: There was no confirmation that second-wave clones peaking on day 37 were SARS-CoV-2 specific. Contracting clones localized mainly to CM and EM when CD4+ and mainly to EMRA when CD8+. CD4+ bias marked clones expanding day 15 to 37, unlike balanced contracting clones.

V was clipped by 6 bases and J by 4 bases, with 7 bases between them. The CDR3 covers 11 residues. Germline lookup yields CDR1 MNHEY and CDR2 SVGAGI. Constant-segment primers and 5'RACE yielded cDNA libraries for TCR alpha and TCR beta, each carrying sample barcodes and UMIs. Each CDR3 protein is one row after TCRdb ran MiXCR on the 5' RACE reads. The sample shows hundreds of thousands of distinct CDR3 sequences, 7% to 10% of them seen only once. This clonotype was seen a few times. The antigen remains undetermined. The material sequenced was PBMCs or a T cell subset sorted from them (not recorded which). The chain has TRBV6-5 and TRBJ2-7; no clear D gene. This sequence was found in a man between 18 and 35 years old who had mild COVID-19 (a few samples of this study predate the infection). Cell type and time point are not known. CDR3 region: CASRASYEQYF. CDR3 nucleotides: TGTGCCAGCAGAGCATCGTACGAGCAGTACTTC.